The entry below describes one T cell receptor (beta chain). Its antigen is still unknown. The sample belongs to a study of cytomegalovirus exposure and HLA in healthy donors. Study-level results: There were some V segments, including TRBV6-2 and TRBV6-3, excluded as indistinguishable. Common viral pathogens were later found to be apparently linked to several of the most significant clusters.

These donors counted as nominally healthy when sampled, but unrecorded immune exposures were likely. The germline gives CDR1 MNHEY, CDR2 SVGAGI. The length of the CDR3 is 15 residues. 60 Vbeta and 13 Jbeta primers were used in PCR. Per the original methods: Counted up in a later analysis, unique TCR beta chains came to some 72 million, with about 10 million shared. Measured with immunoSEQ multiplex PCR; TCRdb has only the in-frame clones, and not every one. V and J calls and clone size are those listed in that table; D and trimming were worked out from the DNA. This table has approximately 120,000 clones, roughly three quarters appearing once.

This clonotype was sampled from a woman in her fifties or sixties in good health and CMV-seropositive. The chain employs TRBV6-5 and TRBJ2-5; TRBD1 agrees at 8 bases. The DNA end is a closer match to TRBJ2-7, so the J assignment may be wrong. Sequencing used PBMCs. The CDR3 here is CASSYYQGAGNEQYF. The CDR3 nucleotides read TGTGCCAGCAGTTACTACCAGGGGGCAGGCAACGAGCAGTACTTC.